The present TCR beta chain was sequenced within a study of T cell responses to AZD1222 COVID-19 vaccine (dated by TCRdb to the early 2020s). For context, the study as a whole: TCR sequencing covered 233 trial participants: nearly 210 given two doses of AZD1222 and about 26 given two doses of MenACWY control vaccine. Trial participants were enrolled by age into subgroups of 18-55, 56-69 and 70-plus years, and around 150, 28 and 57 TCR-sequenced participants, respectively, were included in these subgroups.

V loses 0 bases, J loses 6 bases, and the germline ends lie 14 bases apart. The CDR3 holds 15 amino acids from the cysteine to the phenylalanine. Only CDR3 DNA is held: 45 bases, read in frame from base 1. The CDR1 and CDR2 encoded by the germline V gene are KGHSH and LQKENI. Summary of the overall study and its limitations: Because no samples from the day 14 peak response were available, repertoires could be characterized only after the peak T cell response. Reportedly, almost half of the unique spike-specific TCRs recognized epitopes lying outside the regions that are mutated in the B.1.351 and B.1.1.7 variants. After two AZD1222 doses, spike-specific TCR breadth and depth were significantly higher than at day 0 and than in MenACWY recipients. The 56-69-year group was small, and its depth increase did not reach significance, likely because of low power. Participants were mostly white British and included more females than males, and it was suggested by the authors that clonal diversity may have been underestimated. Vaccine-associated CD4 TCRs spanned the whole spike protein, with dominant responses in regions 160-218 and 743-854. Conclusions about previously exposed vaccinees were limited because only six AZD1222 recipients were SARS-CoV-2 seropositive at baseline.

Read against the paper, the sample's time point label means: baseline before first vaccination. Sample treatment or condition, as interpreted from the label and publication: meningococcal conjugate vaccine given as trial control. Vaccinee samples came from UK trials COV001 and COV002, including a single-blind randomized controlled phase 2/3 trial of AZD1222 (ChAdOx1 nCoV-19) in healthy adults. For TCRbeta chain sequencing, PBMC samples were collected from trial participants at day 0 and at day 28 after the second dose. The CDR3 regions of human TCRbeta chains were subjected to immunosequencing. The source study handled its data this way. Repertoire TCRs were matched against a reference library of SARS-CoV-2-specific TCRs generated with the MIRA antigen-specificity platform. Breadth was defined as the fraction of unique TCRs that were SARS-CoV-2-associated. Depth was defined as the fraction of total T cells that were SARS-CoV-2-associated. Each spike-specific TCR was assigned to its reactive spike region and to a CD4 or CD8 class using the MIRA data. Log10-transformed breadth and depth values were compared by one-way ANOVA with Sidak's multiple comparisons tests. TCRdb mirrors the immuneACCESS table, restricted to in-frame sequences. Some clones are absent from its copies; in checked studies, under half trace to an unresolved V gene, and the reason for the others is unknown. V and J calls and clone size are as listed in that table; D and trimming were resolved from the DNA. The sample table shows almost 50,000 clones, and approximately 79% are seen once. Jointly, the top ten make up approximately 22% of the sample.

As to this clone: The antigen this receptor binds is unknown. Base qualities are not provided; no much larger clone lies one nucleotide away.

Recombination joined TRBV18 with TRBJ1-2; TRBD1 is perhaps the D gene, given 5 matching bases. The sample consisted of peripheral blood, taken on day 0 of MenACWY control vaccination. The sequence derives from an adult in good health. The encoded CDR3 is CASSPPVPSRDGYTF. The bases are TGTGCCAGCTCACCACCAGTCCCCTCCAGGGATGGCTACACCTTC.